The rows below give T cell receptor beta chains drawn from one sample of a study of T cells in Graves' hyperthyroidism and ophthalmopathy. TCRdb re-called the multiplex PCR reads with MiXCR, one entry per CDR3 protein. The table lists 490,000 or so distinct CDR3 sequences, around 20% of them singletons. What was sequenced was blood. The receptors come from a man aged 35-49 years with Graves' ophthalmopathy. Each CDR3 is given with its conserved first and last residue. A D gene is named only where the DNA matches it firmly. Size values are once, few and many counts, or a class for expanded clones, and some rows have none.

TRBD1	many	TRBV12-3/TRBV12-4	TRBJ2-7	TGTGCCAGCAGTGCGACGACAGGGGTTGATCGCGAGCAGTACTTC	CASSATTGVDREQYF
TRBD1	few	TRBV10-2	TRBJ1-6	TGCGCCAGCAGTGACAGACGACAGGGGCCTGGCTATAATTCACCCCTCCACTTT	CASSDRRQGPGYNSPLHF
-	-	TRBV9	TRBJ1-3	TGTGCCAGCAGCGTATCAGGGGTAGAATCTGGAAACACCATATATTTT	CASSVSGVESGNTIYF
-	-	TRBV12-5	TRBJ2-7	TGTGCTAGTGCCCCCCTAAACGAGGCAGGGGGGGACGAGCAGTACTTC	CASAPLNEAGGDEQYF
-	-	TRBV5-5	TRBJ1-6	TGTGCCAGCAGCTTGGGCGGGGTGGGAACTTCACCCCTCCACTTT	CASSLGGVGTSPLHF
-	few	TRBV15	TRBJ2-7	TGTGCCACCAGCAGGTTGGGGGCGGGCGAGCAGTACTTC	CATSRLGAGEQYF
-	-	TRBV20-1	TRBJ2-7	TGCAGTGCTAGGCGTGGTGAGGGAATCTACGAGCAGTACTTC	CSARRGEGIYEQYF
-	-	TRBV5-1	TRBJ2-7	TGCGCCAGCAGCTTGTCCAGGGTAGAAGAGCAGTACTTC	CASSLSRVEEQYF
TRBD1	many	TRBV7-2	TRBJ1-5	TGTGCCAGCAGCCCCCAACAGGGGTCCAATCAGCCCCAGCATTTT	CASSPQQGSNQPQHF
-	-	TRBV15	TRBJ2-3	TGTGCCACCAGCAGACTCGGGGCGCGGGACCCCACAGATACGCAGTATTTT	CATSRLGARDPTDTQYF
TRBD1	-	TRBV12-3/TRBV12-4	TRBJ1-6	TGTGCCAGCATCCGGACAGGGGGTAATTCACCCCTCCACTTT	CASIRTGGNSPLHF
TRBD1	-	TRBV15	TRBJ1-6	TGTGCCACCAGCGGGGGACAGTTTGATTCACCCCTCCACTTT	CATSGGQFDSPLHF
-	-	TRBV9	TRBJ1-2	TGTGCCAGCAGCGTAGGAGGCGACGGTGGCTATGGCTACACCTTC	CASSVGGDGGYGYTF
TRBD1	-	TRBV6-1	TRBJ1-2	TGTGCCAGCAGGCAGAGAGGGACAGGGTCCTATGGCTACACCTTC	CASRQRGTGSYGYTF
-	many	TRBV2	TRBJ2-1	TGTGCCAGCCGCATTTCCGGGGCTTACTACAATGAGCAGTTCTTC	CASRISGAYYNEQFF
-	-	TRBV5-1	TRBJ2-1	TGCGCCAGCAGCTTGATGGGCGGGGGCAAGATCGATGAGCAGTTCTTC	CASSLMGGGKIDEQFF
-	many	TRBV7-9	TRBJ2-1	TGTGCCAGCAGACCGGGGACAAACGAGCAGTTCTTC	CASRPGTNEQFF
TRBD2	-	TRBV9	TRBJ2-3	TGTGCCAGCAGCCGAAGCGGGGGGGCCCGCACAGATACGCAGTATTTT	CASSRSGGARTDTQYF
-	few	TRBV28	TRBJ2-3	TGTGCCAGCAGTTCAGCGACAGATACGCAGTATTTT	CASSSATDTQYF
-	few	TRBV6-1	TRBJ1-2	TGTGCCAGCAGTGAACGGGTTTTGTATGGCTACACCTTC	CASSERVLYGYTF
-	-	TRBV12-3/TRBV12-4	TRBJ2-7	TGTGCCAGCAGATTGACACTCTCCTACGAGCAGTACTTC	CASRLTLSYEQYF
-	-	TRBV28	TRBJ2-5	TGTGCCAGCAGTTCGCCCCCCCACGGGGAGACCCAGTACTTC	CASSSPPHGETQYF
-	-	TRBV6-2/TRBV6-3	TRBJ2-4	TGTGCCAGCAGATCGGCAGGGGCTGGGGTAAACATTCAGTACTTC	CASRSAGAGVNIQYF